This TCR beta chain was sequenced during a study of OX40 agonist ivuxolimab in advanced cancers. Study summary: All patients had ivuxolimab intravenously every 2 weeks at 0.01 to 10 mg/kg. The study, taken as a whole, reports: Clonal expansion among partial responders at 0.1-3.0 mg/kg ranked near the lowest. Clones of CD4+ and CD8+ blood T cells grew by week 6 at doses of 0.1 to 3.0 mg/kg.

Sequenced by immunoSEQ multiplex PCR; TCRdb stores in-frame clones only, minus some. The table includes about 62,000 clones, just under 85% detected once. Note on this clone: Its cognate antigen is unknown.

The material was CD4+ or CD8+ T cells sorted from blood, obtained in a trial of the OX40 agonist ivuxolimab. The clonotype was recovered from an adult with an advanced solid tumor such as melanoma, head and neck, liver or kidney cancer.

For the CDR3, the DNA is TGTGCCAGCAGCAGGTTTAGTGAGCAGTTCTTC. Its translation: CASSRFSEQFF. The chain employs TRBV5-8 and TRBJ2-1; D unclear. This CDR3 contains 11 residues. Trimming took 4 bases from V and 9 from J, leaving 8 bases between them. From germline, CDR1 is SGHTS and CDR2 YDEGEE.